This T cell receptor beta chain derives from a study of T cell repertoires in cytomegalovirus infection. Study-wide context: CMV epitopes, recently identified HLA-C-restricted and well-studied HLA-B-restricted, were used. Public TCR beta signatures were indicative of both CMV infection and a matching HLA type. Study-wide findings and caveats: CMV carriers having the relevant HLA were flagged by cumulative public TCR beta family frequency. Clonotypes of TCR beta that were HLA-C-restricted and CMV-specific dominated the ex vivo response.

This CDR3 contains 11 residues. CDR1 and CDR2 (germline): DFQATT, SNEGSKA (reference sequence). As regards this clonotype: Antigen specificity is unknown. The junction shows a germline mismatch at one end, possibly a read error.

One entry per CDR3 protein, called by TCRdb with MiXCR from the reads. The table has approximately 470,000 distinct CDR3 sequences, roughly 42% seen once; the top ten hold 43%. The chain employs TRBV20-1 and TRBJ2-5; 7 bases are a match to TRBD2. The clonotype comes from a human donor in good health (CMV status not recorded). Some clones in this sample may be carry-over from other donors' samples. Material: cultured PBMCs, obtained from culture after CMV antigen stimulation. CDR3 region: CSARGSAGVDF. For the CDR3, the DNA is TGCAGTGCGAGGGGTTCGGCGGGGGTGGACTTC.